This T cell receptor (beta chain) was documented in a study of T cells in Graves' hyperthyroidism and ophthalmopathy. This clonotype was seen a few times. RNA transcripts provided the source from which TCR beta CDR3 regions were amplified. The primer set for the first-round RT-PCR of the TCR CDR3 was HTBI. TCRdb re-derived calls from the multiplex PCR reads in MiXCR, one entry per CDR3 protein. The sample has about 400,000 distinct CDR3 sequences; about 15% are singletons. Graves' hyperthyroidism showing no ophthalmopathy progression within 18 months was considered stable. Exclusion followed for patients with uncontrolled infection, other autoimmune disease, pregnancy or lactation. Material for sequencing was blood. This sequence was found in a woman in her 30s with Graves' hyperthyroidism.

This CDR3 reads CASKWVGRGRGTQYF. CDR3 sequence (DNA): TGTGCCAGCAAGTGGGTGGGCAGGGGGAGGGGGACCCAGTACTTC. V is TRBV27 and J is TRBJ2-5; D is tentatively TRBD1 or TRBD2 (7 bases each). The V gene's germline CDR1 is MNHEY and CDR2 SMNVEV (reference sequence). The CDR3 is 15 amino acids. V lost 7 bases, J lost 7 bases, and 22 bases lay in between.